The following is a T cell receptor beta chain sequence with its context. Its recognized antigen is unknown. No base quality values were provided; no much bigger clone lies one nucleotide off. TCRbeta CDR3 regions were amplified from genomic DNA using the immunoSEQ Assay, a bias-controlled multiplex PCR. Regarding the original processing steps: Nucleated cell counts per sample were estimated from amplification of reference gene primers within the assay. Sequence reads were collapsed and filtered to measure the absolute abundance of every unique TCRbeta CDR3 rearrangement. For each sample, productive Simpson clonality was calculated by taking the square root of Simpson's diversity index across productive rearrangements. TCRdb limited this immuneACCESS table to in-frame rearrangements with V and J called. A share of clones is missing; checked studies link under half to unresolved V genes, and the rest is unexplained. D and trimming come from the DNA, and the V and J calls and clone size come from that table. Across this sample there are 46,000 or so clones, with over 80% seen only once. Roughly an eighth of the sample is taken by the ten largest.

The CDR3, cysteine through phenylalanine, is 11 amino acids long. Of the read, only the CDR3 DNA is kept; its 33 bases are in frame from base 1. The germline V gene gives CDR1 as MDHEN and CDR2 as SYDVKM. V loses 7 bases of germline sequence and J loses 3 bases, and the interval between the two ends is 6 bases. This sample was taken from a study of blood T cell repertoires in COVID-19 (TCRdb year 2020). At the level of the whole study: Collaborator samples came from the United States, Italy and Spain and covered acute and convalescent phases of COVID-19. The prospective study material was composed of cDNA or gDNA derived from T cells, B-cell-depleted T cells, or PBMCs. Deeply sampled blood TCRbeta repertoires from subjects exposed to, actively infected with, or recovered from COVID-19 were included in the dataset. A freely available public database, intended as a resource for researchers studying the immune response to SARS-CoV-2, is where the repertoires were released. Samples came from the ongoing ImmuneRACE study (first 160 participants) plus 1,254 subjects from 6 global collaborators. Nearly every sample came with metadata listing a de-identified subject ID, COVID-19 status, age in years and sex. Where available, HLA class I and class II types were obtained from metadata supplied by the sample provider rather than from assay-based typing.

Collaborating institutions collected whole blood in K2EDTA tubes following their own protocols. For TCRbeta analysis, collaborator samples were shipped as frozen whole blood, as isolated PBMCs, or as DNA extracted from either sample type. The investigation overall reported the following: The quantity of clinical and demographic metadata differed by source and by participant and was supplied without curation.

Material: peripheral blood. This TCR was sampled from a human donor in a cohort sampled during active COVID-19. The chain uses TRBV28 and TRBJ1-2; TRBD1 is a weak D gene call, 5 bases matching. Here the CDR3 is given as CASTGDYGYTF. The sequenced DNA: TGTGCCAGCACGGGGGACTATGGCTACACCTTC.